This entry describes one T cell receptor beta chain. Across about 22 US areas, participants ranged in age from about 18 to 90 years. Which cohort a participant joined came from the clinical history participants gave. The data were taken from a study of blood T cell repertoires in COVID-19. Study-level background: COVID-19 samples, acute and convalescent, were from the United States, Italy and Spain.

The length of the CDR3 is 14 residues. The V gene end was trimmed by 5 bases and the J gene end by 4 bases; junction bases not matched to a gene: 3. Per germline, CDR1 SGHAT and CDR2 FQNNGV. Assay used: immunoSEQ multiplex PCR; TCRdb lists only in-frame clones, some missing. The table records a few hundred thousand clones, about 88% of them present only once. This TCR derives from a woman in her 50s who had been exposed to COVID-19. Sequenced material: PBMCs or T cells enriched from blood (not recorded which). This rearrangement joins TRBV11-2 to TRBJ2-5; 11 positions agree with TRBD2. The CDR3 nucleotides are TGTGCCAGCAGCGGTAGCGGGGGGGTAGAGACCCAGTACTTC. Its protein product is CASSGSGGVETQYF. Complete variable domain (other parts from reference TRBV11-2 and TRBJ2-5): EAGVAQSPRYKIIEKRQSVAFWCNPISGHATLYWYQQILGQGPKLLIQFQNNGVVDDSQLPKDRFSAERLKGVDSTLKIQPAKLEDSAVYLCASSGSGGVETQYFGPGTRLLVL.